This is a list of T cell receptor beta chains from one sample in a study of OX40 agonist ivuxolimab in advanced cancers. Data came from immunoSEQ multiplex PCR; TCRdb stores just in-frame clones and leaves some out. The profile covers 25,000 to 30,000 clones, with 85% to 90% appearing a single time and roughly a fifth taken by the ten largest. The sequencing used CD4+ or CD8+ T cells sorted from blood, collected in a trial of the OX40 agonist ivuxolimab. The source is an adult with an advanced solid tumor such as melanoma, head and neck, liver or kidney cancer. CDR3s include the opening cysteine and the closing phenylalanine or tryptophan. Each record gives: clone size, D gene, J gene, CDR3 length, V gene, CDR3 protein, CDR3 DNA. A D gene is named only where the DNA matches it firmly. Clone sizes are given selectively: once, few, many, or a class where the clone is expanded.

>-|-|TRBJ2-7|18|TRBV6-1
CASSEFENSPGAWYEQYF
TGTGCCAGCAGTGAATTTGAAAATTCCCCGGGAGCTTGGTACGAGCAGTACTTC
>-|-|TRBJ1-4|14|TRBV21-1
CASEGRAINEKLFF
TGTGCCAGCGAGGGCAGGGCGATAAATGAAAAACTGTTTTTT
>-|-|TRBJ1-5|14|TRBV4-1
CASSQYVRDQPQHF
TGCGCCAGCAGCCAATACGTTCGGGATCAGCCCCAGCATTTT
>-|-|TRBJ2-4|15|TRBV2
CASSATGLAKNIQYF
TGTGCCAGCAGTGCCACGGGGCTAGCCAAAAACATTCAGTACTTC
>-|-|TRBJ1-2|13|TRBV2
CASEPGDWAGYTF
TGTGCCAGTGAGCCGGGGGACTGGGCTGGCTACACCTTC
>-|-|TRBJ1-2|17|TRBV11-2
CASSQTYPGTFNYGYTF
TGTGCCAGCAGTCAAACTTATCCCGGGACCTTTAACTATGGCTACACCTTC
>-|TRBD1|TRBJ1-2|14|TRBV9
CASSPGQGASGYTF
TGTGCCAGCAGCCCCGGGCAGGGGGCATCCGGCTACACCTTC
>few|TRBD1|TRBJ2-7|15|TRBV19
CASSILGQGRYEQYF
TGTGCCAGTAGTATCCTTGGACAGGGGAGATACGAGCAGTACTTC
>-|-|TRBJ2-7|15|TRBV5-1
CASSGSGRYSYEQYF
TGCGCCAGCAGCGGTTCGGGGCGTTACTCCTACGAGCAGTACTTC
>-|-|TRBJ1-2|13|TRBV30
CAWRPTDLYGYTF
TGTGCCTGGAGGCCGACGGACCTATACGGCTACACCTTC
>-|-|TRBJ1-5|15|TRBV28
CASSLDIYSNQPQHF
TGTGCCAGCAGTCTGGACATTTATAGCAATCAGCCCCAGCATTTT
>-|-|TRBJ2-7|12|TRBV13
CASSGHKYEQYF
TGTGCCAGCTCCGGACATAAATACGAGCAGTACTTC
>-|-|TRBJ2-7|14|TRBV4-2
CASSQVNPSYEQYF
TGTGCCAGCAGCCAAGTCAATCCTTCCTACGAGCAGTACTTC
>-|-|TRBJ2-7|16|TRBV27
CASSLALAGSHYEQYF
TGTGCCAGCAGTTTGGCCCTCGCAGGCTCCCACTACGAGCAGTACTTC
>-|TRBD1|TRBJ1-6|16|TRBV2
CASSLQGDRVYSPLHF
TGTGCCAGCAGTCTCCAAGGGGACAGGGTTTATTCACCCCTCCACTTT
>-|-|TRBJ2-1|12|TRBV4-2
CASSQDDLEQFF
TGTGCCAGCAGCCAAGACGATCTTGAGCAGTTCTTC
>-|-|TRBJ2-2|18|TRBV18
CASSSMDSELEGTGELFF
TGTGCCAGCTCCAGCATGGATAGCGAACTTGAAGGCACCGGGGAGCTGTTTTTT
>-|-|TRBJ2-7|13|TRBV7-2
CASSFGTPYEQYF
TGTGCCAGCAGCTTCGGGACCCCCTACGAGCAGTACTTC
>-|-|TRBJ1-6|15|TRBV27
CASSLFYQDNSPLHF
TGTGCCAGCAGTTTATTTTATCAGGATAATTCACCCCTCCACTTT
>-|-|TRBJ2-1|15|TRBV5-1
CASSFGPSSYNEQFF
TGCGCCAGCAGCTTCGGGCCAAGCTCCTACAATGAGCAGTTCTTC
>-|-|TRBJ1-1|12|TRBV25-1
CASSEGRTEAFF
TGTGCCAGCAGTGAAGGCCGTACTGAAGCTTTCTTT
>-|TRBD1|TRBJ2-5|14|TRBV9
CASSATGGVGPQYF
TGTGCCAGCAGCGCGACAGGGGGCGTTGGGCCCCAGTACTTC